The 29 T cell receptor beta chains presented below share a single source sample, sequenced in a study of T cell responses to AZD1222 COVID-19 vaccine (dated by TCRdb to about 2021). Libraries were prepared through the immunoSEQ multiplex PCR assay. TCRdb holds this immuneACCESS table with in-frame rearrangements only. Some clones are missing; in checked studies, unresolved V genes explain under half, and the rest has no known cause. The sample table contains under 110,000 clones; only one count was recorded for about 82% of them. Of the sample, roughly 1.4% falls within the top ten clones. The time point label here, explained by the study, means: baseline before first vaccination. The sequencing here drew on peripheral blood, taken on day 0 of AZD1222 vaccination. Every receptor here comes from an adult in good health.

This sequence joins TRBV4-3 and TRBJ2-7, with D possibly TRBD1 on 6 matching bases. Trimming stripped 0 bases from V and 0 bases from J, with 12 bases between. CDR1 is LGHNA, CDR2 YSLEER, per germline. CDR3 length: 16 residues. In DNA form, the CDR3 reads TGCGCCAGCAGCCAAGATTGGACAGTTAGCTCCTACGAGCAGTACTTC. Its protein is CASSQDWTVSSYEQYF.

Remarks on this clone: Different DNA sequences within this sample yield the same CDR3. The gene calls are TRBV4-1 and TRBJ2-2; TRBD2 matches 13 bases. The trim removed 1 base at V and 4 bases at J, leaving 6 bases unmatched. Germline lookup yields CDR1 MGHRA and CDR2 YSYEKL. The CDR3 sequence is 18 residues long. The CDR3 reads CASSQGGLAGVGTGELFF. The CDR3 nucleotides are TGCGCCAGCAGCCAAGGAGGACTAGCGGGAGTGGGCACCGGGGAGCTGTTTTTT.

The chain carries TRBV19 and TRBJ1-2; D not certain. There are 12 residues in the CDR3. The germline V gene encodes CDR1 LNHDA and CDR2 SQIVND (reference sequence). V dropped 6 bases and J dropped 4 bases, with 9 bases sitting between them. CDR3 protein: CASSPRTYGYTF. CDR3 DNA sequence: TGTGCCAGTAGCCCCCGAACCTATGGCTACACCTTC.

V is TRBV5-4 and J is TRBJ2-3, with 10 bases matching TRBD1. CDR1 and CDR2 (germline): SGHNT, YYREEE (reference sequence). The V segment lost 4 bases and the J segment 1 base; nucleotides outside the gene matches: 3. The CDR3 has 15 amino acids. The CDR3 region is CASSRGTGGTDTQYF. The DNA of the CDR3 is TGTGCCAGCAGCCGAGGGACAGGGGGCACAGATACGCAGTATTTT.

CDR3 in amino acids: CASTPKGPRRGVAQPQHF. The CDR3 nucleotides are TGTGCCAGCACCCCTAAGGGGCCCCGCAGGGGTGTCGCTCAGCCCCAGCATTTT. V and J are TRBV28 and TRBJ1-5; maybe TRBD1 (6 bases). Trimming took off 7 bases at V and 6 bases at J, with 28 bases between the two ends. This CDR3 spans 18 amino acids. Germline assignment: CDR1 MDHEN and CDR2 SYDVKM. Based on the CDR3 plus reference TRBV28 and TRBJ1-5, the full variable domain is DVKVTQSSRYLVKRTGEKVFLECVQDMDHENMFWYRQDPGLGLRLIYFSYDVKMKEKGDIPEGYSVSREKKERFSLILESASTNQTSMYLCASTPKGPRRGVAQPQHFGDGTRLSIL.

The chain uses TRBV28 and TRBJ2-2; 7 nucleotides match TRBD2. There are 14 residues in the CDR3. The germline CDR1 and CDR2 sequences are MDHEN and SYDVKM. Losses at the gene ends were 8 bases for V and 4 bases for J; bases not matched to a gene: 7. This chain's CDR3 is CASAIWGGTGELFF. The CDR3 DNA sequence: TGTGCCAGCGCAATCTGGGGGGGCACCGGGGAGCTGTTTTTT.

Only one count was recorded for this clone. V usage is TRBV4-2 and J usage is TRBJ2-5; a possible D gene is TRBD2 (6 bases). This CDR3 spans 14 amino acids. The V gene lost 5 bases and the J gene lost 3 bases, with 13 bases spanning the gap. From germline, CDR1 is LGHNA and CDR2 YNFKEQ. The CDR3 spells CASSGTRVEETQYF. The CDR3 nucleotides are TGTGCCAGCAGCGGGACTCGAGTTGAAGAGACCCAGTACTTC.

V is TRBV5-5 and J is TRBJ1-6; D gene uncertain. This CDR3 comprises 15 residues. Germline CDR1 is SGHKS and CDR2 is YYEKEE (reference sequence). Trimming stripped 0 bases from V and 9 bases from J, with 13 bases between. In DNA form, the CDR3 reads TGTGCCAGCAGCTTGGTAGCAGCTTCGAGTTCACCCCTCCACTTT. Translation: CASSLVAASSSPLHF.

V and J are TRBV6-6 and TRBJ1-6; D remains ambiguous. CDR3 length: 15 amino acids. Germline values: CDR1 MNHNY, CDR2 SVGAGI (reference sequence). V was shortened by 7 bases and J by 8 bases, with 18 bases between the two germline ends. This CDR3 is CASTISGRTDSPLHF. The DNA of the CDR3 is TGTGCCAGCACCATCTCCGGGCGGACGGATTCACCCCTCCACTTT.

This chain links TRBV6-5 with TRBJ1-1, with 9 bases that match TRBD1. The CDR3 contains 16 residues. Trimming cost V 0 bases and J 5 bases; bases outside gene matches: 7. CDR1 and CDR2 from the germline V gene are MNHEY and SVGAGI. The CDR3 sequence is CASSYSLQGAGTEAFF. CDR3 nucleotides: TGTGCCAGCAGTTACTCTTTACAGGGGGCTGGGACTGAAGCTTTCTTT.

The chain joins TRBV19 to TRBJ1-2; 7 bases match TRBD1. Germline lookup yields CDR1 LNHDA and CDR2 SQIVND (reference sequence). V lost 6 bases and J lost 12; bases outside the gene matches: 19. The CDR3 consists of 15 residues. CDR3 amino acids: CASRRVGTEERGHTF. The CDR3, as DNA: TGTGCCAGTAGGAGAGTAGGGACAGAGGAGCGGGGCCACACCTTC. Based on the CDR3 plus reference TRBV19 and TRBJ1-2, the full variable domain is DGGITQSPKYLFRKEGQNVTLSCEQNLNHDAMYWYRQDPGQGLRLIYYSQIVNDFQKGDIAEGYSVSREKKESFPLTVTSAQKNPTAFYLCASRRVGTEERGHTFGSGTRLTVV.

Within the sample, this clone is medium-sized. This chain's CDR3 is CASSSQGTVSYNEQFF. As DNA, the CDR3 is TGTGCCAGCAGTTCCCAGGGGACAGTCTCCTACAATGAGCAGTTCTTC. This chain joins TRBV28 and TRBJ2-1; 7 positions match TRBD1. The germline CDR1 and CDR2 sequences are MDHEN and SYDVKM. This CDR3 is 16 amino acids long. Trimming cost V 4 bases and J 0 bases; bases outside gene matches: 6.

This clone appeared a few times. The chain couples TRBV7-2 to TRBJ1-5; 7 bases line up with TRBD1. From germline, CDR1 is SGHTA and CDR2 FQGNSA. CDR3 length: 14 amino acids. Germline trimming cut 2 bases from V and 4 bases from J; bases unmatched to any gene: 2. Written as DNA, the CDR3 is TGTGCCAGCAGCTTAACAGGGGCGAATCAGCCCCAGCATTTT. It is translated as CASSLTGANQPQHF.

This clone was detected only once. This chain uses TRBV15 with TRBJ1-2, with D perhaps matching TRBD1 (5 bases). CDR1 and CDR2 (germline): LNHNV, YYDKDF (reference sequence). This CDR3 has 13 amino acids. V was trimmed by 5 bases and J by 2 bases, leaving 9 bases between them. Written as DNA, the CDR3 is TGTGCCACCAGCCCGGACACAAACTATGGCTACACCTTC. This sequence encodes CATSPDTNYGYTF.

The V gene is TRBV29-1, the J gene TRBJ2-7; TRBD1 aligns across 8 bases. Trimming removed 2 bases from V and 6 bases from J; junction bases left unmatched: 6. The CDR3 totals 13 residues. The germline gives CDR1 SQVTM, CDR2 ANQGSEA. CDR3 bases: TGCAGCGTTGAAAGAGACAGGGGCATCGAGCAGTACTTC. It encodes CSVERDRGIEQYF.

The CDR3 DNA follows: TGCAGTGCTAGAGGGGACCTGGGGTACTTC. Encoded protein: CSARGDLGYF. The chain uses TRBV20-1 and TRBJ2-7; D possibly uses TRBD1 or TRBD2 (5 bases each). Germline CDR1 DFQATT, CDR2 SNEGSKA (reference sequence). The CDR3 is 10 residues long. Trimming cost V 1 base and J 12 bases, with 10 bases left between them.

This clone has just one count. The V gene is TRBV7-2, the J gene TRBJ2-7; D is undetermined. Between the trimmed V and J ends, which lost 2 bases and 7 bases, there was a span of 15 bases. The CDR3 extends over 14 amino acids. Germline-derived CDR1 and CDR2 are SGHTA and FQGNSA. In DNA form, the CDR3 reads TGTGCCAGCAGCTTAAGGACCGGGTTGTGGGAGCAGTACTTC. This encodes CASSLRTGLWEQYF.

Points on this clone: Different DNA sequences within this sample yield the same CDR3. The CDR3 spells CASSLGQGRNQPQHF. The CDR3 region has the DNA TGTGCCAGCAGCCTTGGACAGGGGAGAAATCAGCCCCAGCATTTT. V usage is TRBV7-2 and J usage is TRBJ1-5; TRBD1 agrees at 9 bases. Germline V gene lookup returns CDR1 SGHTA and CDR2 FQGNSA. The V segment lost 5 bases and the J segment 4 bases; nucleotides outside the gene matches: 6. This CDR3 is 15 amino acids long. Full variable domain (outside the CDR3, taken from reference TRBV7-2 and TRBJ1-5): GAGVSQSPSNKVTEKGKDVELRCDPISGHTALYWYRQSLGQGLEFLIYFQGNSAPDKSGLPSDRFSAERTGGSVSTLTIQRTQQEDSAVYLCASSLGQGRNQPQHFGDGTRLSIL.

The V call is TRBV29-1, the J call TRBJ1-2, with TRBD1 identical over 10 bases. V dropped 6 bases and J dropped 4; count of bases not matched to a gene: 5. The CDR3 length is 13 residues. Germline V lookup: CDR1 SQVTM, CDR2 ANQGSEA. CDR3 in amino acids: CSVTGGDGYGYTF. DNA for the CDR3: TGCAGCGTGACAGGGGGCGATGGCTATGGCTACACCTTC.

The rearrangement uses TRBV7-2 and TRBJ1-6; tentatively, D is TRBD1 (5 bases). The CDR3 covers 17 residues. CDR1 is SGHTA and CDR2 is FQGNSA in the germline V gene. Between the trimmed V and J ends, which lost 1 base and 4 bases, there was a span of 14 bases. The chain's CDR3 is CASSLVGVGGYNSPLHF. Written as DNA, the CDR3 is TGTGCCAGCAGCTTAGTGGGGGTCGGGGGGTATAATTCACCCCTCCACTTT. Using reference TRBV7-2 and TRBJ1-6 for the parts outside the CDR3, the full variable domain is GAGVSQSPSNKVTEKGKDVELRCDPISGHTALYWYRQSLGQGLEFLIYFQGNSAPDKSGLPSDRFSAERTGGSVSTLTIQRTQQEDSAVYLCASSLVGVGGYNSPLHFGNGTRLTVT.

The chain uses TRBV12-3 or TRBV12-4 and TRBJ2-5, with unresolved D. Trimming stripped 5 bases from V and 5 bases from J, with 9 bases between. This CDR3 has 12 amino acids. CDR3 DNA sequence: TGTGCCAGCAGTCAGACCGGGGAGACCCAGTACTTC. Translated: CASSQTGETQYF.

The CDR3 is CASSFRDRSSYEQYF. CDR3 in DNA: TGTGCCAGCAGTTTCCGGGACAGATCCTCCTACGAGCAGTACTTC. The V call is TRBV6-6, the J call TRBJ2-7, with 7 bases lining up with TRBD1. This CDR3 has 15 amino acids. Germline assignment: CDR1 MNHNY and CDR2 SVGAGI (reference sequence). V shed 4 bases, J shed 0 bases, and the junction held 6 bases outside the gene matches.

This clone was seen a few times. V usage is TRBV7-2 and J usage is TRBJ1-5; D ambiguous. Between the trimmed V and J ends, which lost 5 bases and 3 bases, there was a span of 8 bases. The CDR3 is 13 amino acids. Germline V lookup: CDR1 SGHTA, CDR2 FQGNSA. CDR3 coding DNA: TGTGCCAGCAGCGCTAGCTTCAATCAGCCCCAGCATTTT. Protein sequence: CASSASFNQPQHF.

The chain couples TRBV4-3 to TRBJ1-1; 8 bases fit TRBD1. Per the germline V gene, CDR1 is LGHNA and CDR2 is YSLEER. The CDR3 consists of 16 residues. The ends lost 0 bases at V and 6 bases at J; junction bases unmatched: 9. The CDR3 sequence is CASSQDRAGGDSEAFF. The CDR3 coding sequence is TGCGCCAGCAGCCAAGATAGGGCAGGGGGCGACTCTGAAGCTTTCTTT.

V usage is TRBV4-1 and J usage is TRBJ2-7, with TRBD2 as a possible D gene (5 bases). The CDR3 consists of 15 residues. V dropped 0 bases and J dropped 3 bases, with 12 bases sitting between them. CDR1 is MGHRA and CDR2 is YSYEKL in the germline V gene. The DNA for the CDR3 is TGCGCCAGCAGCCAAGACCGGACTGGCCTCTACGAGCAGTACTTC. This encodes CASSQDRTGLYEQYF.

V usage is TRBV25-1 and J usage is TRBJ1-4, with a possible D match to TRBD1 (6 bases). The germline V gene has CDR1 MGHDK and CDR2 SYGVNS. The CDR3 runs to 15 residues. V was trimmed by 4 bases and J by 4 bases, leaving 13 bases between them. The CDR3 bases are TGTGCCAGCAGTGTTGGACAGCCCGGTAATGAAAAACTGTTTTTT. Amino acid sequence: CASSVGQPGNEKLFF.

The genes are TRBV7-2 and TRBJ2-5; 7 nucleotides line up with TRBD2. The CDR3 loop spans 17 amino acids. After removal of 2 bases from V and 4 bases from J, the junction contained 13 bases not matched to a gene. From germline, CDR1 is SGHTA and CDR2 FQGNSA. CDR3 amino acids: CASSLLPTGGSGETQYF. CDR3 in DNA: TGTGCCAGCAGCTTATTGCCTACGGGGGGTTCGGGAGAGACCCAGTACTTC.

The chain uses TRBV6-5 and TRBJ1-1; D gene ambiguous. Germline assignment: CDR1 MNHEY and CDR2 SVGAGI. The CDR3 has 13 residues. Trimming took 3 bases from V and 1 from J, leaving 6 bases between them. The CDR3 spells CASSYTGNTEAFF. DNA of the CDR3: TGTGCCAGCAGTTATACGGGGAACACTGAAGCTTTCTTT.

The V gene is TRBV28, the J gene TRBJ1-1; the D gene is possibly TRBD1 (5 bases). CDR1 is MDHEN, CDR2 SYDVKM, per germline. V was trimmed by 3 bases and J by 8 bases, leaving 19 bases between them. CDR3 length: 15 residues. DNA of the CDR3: TGTGCCAGCAGTTTTCACGGGACCCTGGGGGTAGAAGCTTTCTTT. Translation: CASSFHGTLGVEAFF.